This passage covers 32 T cell receptor beta chains from one sample sequenced in a study of blood T cell repertoires in COVID-19. Repertoires were generated with immunoSEQ multiplex PCR, while TCRdb's copy carries only in-frame clones and drops some. The sample carries about 180,000 clones, roughly 79% recorded once. Sequencing used peripheral blood. The receptors originated from a woman between 65 and 79 years old with acute or convalescent COVID-19.

This chain joins TRBV7-9 and TRBJ2-1; a possible D gene is TRBD1 (5 bases). The CDR3 length is 14 residues. Germline CDR1 and CDR2: SEHNR and FQNEAQ (reference sequence). The V and J ends lost 0 bases and 8 bases respectively, with 11 bases between them. The CDR3 DNA sequence: TGTGCCAGCAGCTTAGCGTCCAGGGCCGATGAGCAGTTCTTC. As protein: CASSLASRADEQFF.

This chain links TRBV28 with TRBJ2-7; 7 nucleotides line up with TRBD2. V lost 3 bases and J lost 6; bases outside the gene matches: 8. The length of the CDR3 is 14 residues. The germline gives CDR1 MDHEN, CDR2 SYDVKM. The CDR3 coding sequence is TGTGCCAGCAGTTTTAGGCGGGAGCTTCGCGAGCAGTACTTC. Translating it yields CASSFRRELREQYF. The full variable domain, completed using reference TRBV28 and TRBJ2-7, is DVKVTQSSRYLVKRTGEKVFLECVQDMDHENMFWYRQDPGLGLRLIYFSYDVKMKEKGDIPEGYSVSREKKERFSLILESASTNQTSMYLCASSFRRELREQYFGPGTRLTVT.

This chain joins TRBV18 and TRBJ2-5; tentatively, D is TRBD1 (6 bases). Per the germline V gene, CDR1 is KGHSH and CDR2 is LQKENI. The CDR3 has 13 residues. V lost 5 bases to trimming and J lost 4 bases, with 11 bases between them. CDR3 sequence (DNA): TGTGCCAGCTCAGGACAGCAAGCAGAGACCCAGTACTTC. Protein sequence: CASSGQQAETQYF.

The gene calls are TRBV25-1 and TRBJ1-1; TRBD1 agrees at 8 bases. The V gene end was trimmed by 5 bases and the J gene end by 7 bases; junction bases not matched to a gene: 3. The CDR3 covers 12 residues. CDR1 MGHDK and CDR2 SYGVNS come from the germline V gene. CDR3 nucleotides: TGTGCCAGCAGTAAGGGGACAGGTGAAGCTTTCTTT. Translating it yields CASSKGTGEAFF.

This clone was observed many times. CDR3 sequence reads: CASSYGLAGEQYF. CDR3 sequence (DNA): TGTGCCAGCAGTTACGGACTAGCGGGGGAGCAGTACTTC. This chain connects TRBV5-4 to TRBJ2-7; TRBD2 aligns across 12 bases. After removal of 5 bases from V and 7 bases from J, the junction contained 4 bases not matched to a gene. This CDR3 contains 13 residues. The germline CDR1 and CDR2 sequences are SGHNT and YYREEE (reference sequence).

This clone has only a few counts. The chain carries TRBV2 and TRBJ1-3; 9 bases are a match to TRBD1. The CDR3 consists of 15 residues. Unmatched junction bases numbered 3, after V lost 4 bases and J lost 2 bases. The germline V gene has CDR1 SNHLY and CDR2 FYNNEI. CDR3 DNA: TGTGCCAGCAGTGGGGGACAGGGTCCTGGAAACACCATATATTTT. Amino acids: CASSGGQGPGNTIYF.

The chain carries TRBV6-1 and TRBJ2-2; 9 positions match TRBD2. After removal of 2 bases from V and 6 bases from J, the junction contained 7 bases not matched to a gene. Germline CDR1 and CDR2: MNHNS and SASEGT. The CDR3 is 16 amino acids. CDR3 protein: CASSERAGGPSGELFF. The CDR3, as DNA: TGTGCCAGCAGTGAACGGGCGGGAGGGCCTTCCGGGGAGCTGTTTTTT.

V gene TRBV30 combines with J gene TRBJ1-1, with D possibly TRBD1 on 5 matching bases. The V end lost 4 bases, the J end lost 6 bases, and 18 bases lay between the germline ends. This CDR3 has 14 residues. Germline CDR1 and CDR2: GTSNPN and SVGIG (reference sequence). Here the CDR3 reads CAWKLRGMNAEAFF. CDR3 sequence (DNA): TGTGCCTGGAAACTGCGGGGGATGAATGCTGAAGCTTTCTTT.

This chain connects TRBV5-4 to TRBJ2-3; 8 nucleotides align to TRBD2. V lost 5 bases, J lost 0 bases, and 5 bases stayed unmatched. The CDR3 covers 15 residues. Germline CDR1 is SGHNT and CDR2 is YYREEE (reference sequence). In nucleotides, the CDR3 is TGTGCCAGCAGGCTAGCGGGCTTTAGCACAGATACGCAGTATTTT. As protein: CASRLAGFSTDTQYF.

This chain links TRBV2 with TRBJ1-1; D uncertain. V was pared by 3 bases and J by 4 bases, with 15 bases between. Germline lookup yields CDR1 SNHLY and CDR2 FYNNEI. The CDR3 covers 15 residues. The CDR3 spells CASSDPRSVGTEAFF. For the CDR3, the DNA is TGTGCCAGCAGTGACCCAAGGAGTGTGGGCACTGAAGCTTTCTTT.

The chain joins TRBV29-1 to TRBJ1-2; maybe TRBD1 (5 bases). Per the germline V gene, CDR1 is SQVTM and CDR2 is ANQGSEA. The CDR3 extends over 14 amino acids. With 6 bases removed from V and 3 bases from J, the gap between germline ends came to 17 bases. The CDR3, as DNA: TGCAGCGTGAGTACCGGGACGGGAGACTATGGCTACACCTTC. This codes for CSVSTGTGDYGYTF.

The rearrangement links TRBV12-3 or TRBV12-4 to TRBJ2-7; no reliable D call. The CDR3 totals 13 residues. The V and J ends lost 3 bases and 3 bases respectively, with 9 bases between them. The CDR3 DNA is TGTGCCAGCAGTTTTTCGAGGTTCTACGAGCAGTACTTC. This encodes CASSFSRFYEQYF.

The count of this clone is one. The V call is TRBV7-2, the J call TRBJ2-7; 8 bases fit TRBD2. The CDR3 contains 15 residues. Germline CDR1 is SGHTA and CDR2 is FQGNSA. Losses at the gene ends were 1 base for V and 3 bases for J; bases not matched to a gene: 5. CDR3 in DNA: TGTGCCAGCAGCTTAGGGGCTAGCGGGTTCTACGAGCAGTACTTC. Translating it yields CASSLGASGFYEQYF.

The chain has TRBV4-1 and TRBJ2-1; 7 bases align to TRBD1. This CDR3 spans 15 amino acids. Trimming removed 4 bases from V and 9 bases from J; junction bases left unmatched: 12. Per germline, CDR1 MGHRA and CDR2 YSYEKL. Here the CDR3 DNA reads TGCGCCAGCAGCCGCGGACAGGTCACCCTAGGTGAGCAGTTCTTC. The encoded protein is CASSRGQVTLGEQFF.

This clone showed up just once. This rearrangement joins TRBV20-1 to TRBJ2-1, with 9 bases matching TRBD1. V lost 3 bases and J lost 9; bases outside the gene matches: 12. Germline V gives CDR1 DFQATT, CDR2 SNEGSKA (reference sequence). The CDR3 runs 15 residues. As DNA, the CDR3 is TGCAGTGCTAGTGAACCGGGACAGGGTCTCAGTGAGCAGTTCTTC. Translating gives CSASEPGQGLSEQFF.

This sequence joins TRBV19 and TRBJ2-2, with 7 bases lining up with TRBD1. Looked up from germline, CDR1 is LNHDA and CDR2 is SQIVND (reference sequence). After removal of 3 bases from V and 1 base from J, the junction contained 2 bases not matched to a gene. There are 15 residues in the CDR3. The CDR3 bases are TGTGCCAGTAGTATGGGGACAGTGAACACCGGGGAGCTGTTTTTT. This encodes CASSMGTVNTGELFF.

J is TRBJ1-1 and V is TRBV27, with D unresolved. V was clipped by 3 bases and J by 4 bases, with 9 bases between them. This CDR3 comprises 13 residues. Germline V gene lookup returns CDR1 MNHEY and CDR2 SMNVEV (reference sequence). CDR3 sequence (DNA): TGTGCCAGCAGTTTTGTGGGCTTCACTGAAGCTTTCTTT. This gives the protein CASSFVGFTEAFF.

V usage is TRBV2 and J usage is TRBJ1-3; 7 bases align to TRBD1. The CDR3 spans 13 residues. Germline V gene lookup returns CDR1 SNHLY and CDR2 FYNNEI. The V gene end was trimmed by 6 bases and the J gene end by 2 bases; junction bases not matched to a gene: 1. The CDR3 DNA reads TGTGCCAGCAGGACAGGGCCTGGAAACACCATATATTTT. It codes for CASRTGPGNTIYF.

The chain is built from TRBV6-5 and TRBJ1-1, with D maybe TRBD1 (6 bases). CDR1 and CDR2 from the germline V gene are MNHEY and SVGAGI. Trimming left V 2 bases short and J 3 bases short, with 7 bases between. The CDR3 has 13 amino acids. CDR3 DNA sequence: TGTGCCAGCAGTTACGCAGGGGACACTGAAGCTTTCTTT. Residues: CASSYAGDTEAFF.

This sequence joins TRBV2 and TRBJ1-2; 10 bases align to TRBD1. CDR3 length equals 13 residues. V trimming: 4 bases; J trimming: 10 bases; junction bases outside the gene matches: 6. The germline gives CDR1 SNHLY, CDR2 FYNNEI. The CDR3 DNA reads as TGTGCCAGCAGTGGGGACAGGGGAATAATCTACACCTTC. It codes for CASSGDRGIIYTF.

This chain uses TRBV6-5 with TRBJ2-5; D possibly corresponds to TRBD2 (6 bases). The CDR3 has 12 residues. The germline gives CDR1 MNHEY, CDR2 SVGAGI. V gave up 8 bases and J gave up 7 bases, with 14 bases separating them. CDR3 nucleotide sequence: TGTGCCAGCGGGGGGACGGGCGGGACCCAGTACTTC. Residues: CASGGTGGTQYF.

The CDR3 DNA is TGTGCCAGCAGCCCGGGACAGCTCTCTGGAAACACCATATATTTT. Amino acids: CASSPGQLSGNTIYF. This sequence joins TRBV7-2 and TRBJ1-3; 7 positions agree with TRBD1. This CDR3 region has 15 residues. Germline lookup yields CDR1 SGHTA and CDR2 FQGNSA. After removal of 5 bases from V and 0 bases from J, the junction contained 4 bases not matched to a gene.

A single count supports this clone. The chain uses TRBV5-4 and TRBJ1-2, with 7 bases lining up with TRBD1. CDR3 length: 14 residues. Germline V CDR1 and CDR2: SGHNT, YYREEE (reference sequence). Trimming cost V 4 bases and J 11 bases; bases outside gene matches: 14. The CDR3 DNA sequence: TGTGCCAGCAGCAACCAGGGGGGCCGAAACCAATACACCTTC. It is translated as CASSNQGGRNQYTF.

The chain carries TRBV2 and TRBJ2-1; the match to TRBD2 covers 7 bases. This CDR3 region has 14 residues. The trim removed 6 bases at V and 1 base at J, leaving 3 bases unmatched. Per the germline V gene, CDR1 is SNHLY and CDR2 is FYNNEI. The CDR3, as DNA: TGTGCCAGCAGCCCCGGGAGGTCCTACAATGAGCAGTTCTTC. It specifies CASSPGRSYNEQFF.

This clone was seen a handful of times. This chain uses TRBV19 with TRBJ1-2; TRBD1 matches 7 bases. Germline CDR1 LNHDA, CDR2 SQIVND (reference sequence). V shed 9 bases and J 2 bases; nucleotides not matched to a gene: 9. The CDR3 spans 14 residues. The CDR3 is CASTPGQINYGYTF. The DNA for the CDR3 is TGTGCCAGCACGCCGGGACAGATAAACTATGGCTACACCTTC.

The rearrangement joins TRBV24-1 to TRBJ2-1, with 8 bases matching TRBD1. V shed 4 bases, J shed 5 bases, and the junction held 9 bases outside the gene matches. This CDR3 region has 16 residues. CDR1 KGHDR and CDR2 SFDVKD come from the germline V gene. CDR3 coding DNA: TGTGCCACCAGTGACCCGGACAGGGAGGCCCACAATGAGCAGTTCTTC. Protein product: CATSDPDREAHNEQFF.

The chain carries TRBV6-4 and TRBJ2-2, with D maybe TRBD1 (6 bases). Germline V gives CDR1 MRHNA, CDR2 SNTAGT. CDR3 size: 11 residues. CDR3 region: CASQGTGELFF. Written as DNA, the CDR3 is TGTGCAAGCCAGGGGACCGGGGAGCTGTTTTTT.

The rearrangement uses TRBV19 and TRBJ2-5; perhaps TRBD1 as D (6 bases). The CDR3 has 14 amino acids. The germline gives CDR1 LNHDA, CDR2 SQIVND (reference sequence). The V end was cut by 6 bases, the J end by 5 bases, with 16 bases between. Here the CDR3 DNA reads TGTGCCAGTAGCATTACAGGGTTTGTTGAGACCCAGTACTTC. The encoded protein is CASSITGFVETQYF.

The CDR3 DNA sequence: TGTGCCAGCAGTGTTGGGACAGGGCGGATTAATGAAAAACTGTTTTTT. Amino acid sequence: CASSVGTGRINEKLFF. The chain carries TRBV6-1 and TRBJ1-4, with TRBD1 identical over 9 bases. The ends lost 4 bases at V and 4 bases at J; junction bases unmatched: 7. The CDR3 is 16 amino acids. The germline CDR1 and CDR2 sequences are MNHNS and SASEGT.

This chain uses TRBV18 with TRBJ1-1; D gene unclear. V lost 5 bases and J lost 10, with 14 bases in between. In germline, CDR1 is KGHSH, CDR2 LQKENI. CDR3 length equals 12 residues. The CDR3 DNA follows: TGTGCCAGCTCAGAGGTAGCCGAGACAGCTTTCTTT. This codes for CASSEVAETAFF. The entire variable domain, with the rest obtained from reference TRBV18 and TRBJ1-1, is as follows: NAGVMQNPRHLVRRRGQEARLRCSPMKGHSHVYWYRQLPEEGLKFMVYLQKENIIDESGMPKERFSAEFPKEGPSILRIQQVVRGDSAAYFCASSEVAETAFFGQGTRLTVV.

This clone was recorded only once. This rearrangement joins TRBV12-3 or TRBV12-4 to TRBJ2-7; no clear D. This CDR3 has 13 amino acids. V was trimmed by 2 bases and J by 3 bases, leaving 8 bases between them. CDR3 residues: CASSLRQHYEQYF. The CDR3, as DNA: TGTGCCAGCAGTTTAAGACAACACTACGAGCAGTACTTC.

The chain carries TRBV25-1 and TRBJ2-3; TRBD1 matches 11 bases. The CDR3 totals 17 residues. In germline, CDR1 is MGHDK, CDR2 SYGVNS. The J segment lost 11 bases and the V segment lost 10 bases, leaving 23 bases of the junction unmatched. CDR3: CATLHTLGTGGREEQYF. CDR3 DNA: TGTGCCACCCTCCATACCTTGGGGACAGGGGGTCGCGAGGAGCAGTATTTT.